This T cell receptor (beta chain) was found in a study of blood T cell repertoires in COVID-19. Study-level background: Sites across the United States, Italy and Spain contributed samples from acute and convalescent COVID-19. PBMCs, B-cell-depleted T cells, or T cells were the source of the cDNA or gDNA that made up the material.

Germline V gene data show CDR1 as SGHRS and CDR2 as YFSETQ. Germline trimming cut 5 bases from V and 7 bases from J; bases unmatched to any gene: 5. CDR3 length: 14 amino acids. Original processing notes: Cell counts per sample came from amplifying reference gene primers. Only in-frame clones appear in the TCRdb table, and some are missing; sequencing was by immunoSEQ multiplex PCR. For V, J and clone size, that table is used; D and trimming come from the DNA. The sample lists over 65,000 clones, about 93% occurring once. This TCR was sampled from a woman aged 80 or older with acute or convalescent COVID-19. The V gene is TRBV5-1, the J gene TRBJ1-4; TRBD1 matches 10 bases. The source material was peripheral blood. CDR3: CASRPTGGLEKLFF. The CDR3 DNA reads as TGCGCCAGCAGACCGACAGGGGGCCTTGAAAAACTGTTTTTT.